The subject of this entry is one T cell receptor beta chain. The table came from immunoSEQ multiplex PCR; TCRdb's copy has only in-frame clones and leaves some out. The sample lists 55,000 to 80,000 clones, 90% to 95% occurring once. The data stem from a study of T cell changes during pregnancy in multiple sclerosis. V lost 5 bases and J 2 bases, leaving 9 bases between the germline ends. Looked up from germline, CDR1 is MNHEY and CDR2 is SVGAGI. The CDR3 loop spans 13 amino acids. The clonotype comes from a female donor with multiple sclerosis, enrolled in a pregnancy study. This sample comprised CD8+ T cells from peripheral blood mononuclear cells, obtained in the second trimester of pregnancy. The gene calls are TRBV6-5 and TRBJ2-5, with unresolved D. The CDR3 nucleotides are TGTGCCAGCAGTCAACAGTTTCAAGAGACCCAGTACTTC. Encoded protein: CASSQQFQETQYF.